What follows describes a single T cell receptor beta chain. What it binds is unknown. The germline V gene encodes CDR1 MGHRA and CDR2 YSYEKL. The V gene end was trimmed by 1 base and the J gene end by 6 bases; junction bases not matched to a gene: 9. The CDR3 consists of 17 residues. The data were obtained in a study of somatic mutations in cytotoxic T cells in rheumatoid arthritis. Study background: Blood samples of around 30 ml were drawn from patients (in EDTA) right after diagnosis and before any treatment. General observations from the study: The clonality of CD8+ T cells was not significantly different between rheumatoid arthritis patients and age-matched healthy controls. There was no knowledge of the antigen targets of the expanded CD8+ clones. Only rheumatoid arthritis patients, not healthy controls, showed CD8+ clonality increasing with age.

Measured with immunoSEQ multiplex PCR; TCRdb has only the in-frame clones, and not every one. The repertoire consists of 21,000 or so clones, with 65% to 85% occurring once and the leading ten covering approximately 3.8%. The source is an adult with rheumatoid arthritis. V is TRBV4-1 and J is TRBJ2-3, with 11 bases that match TRBD2. Sequenced sample: CD8+ T cells sorted from blood. The CDR3: CASSQGLTSGGRDTQYF. Here the CDR3 DNA reads TGCGCCAGCAGCCAAGGTCTAACTAGCGGGGGCCGGGATACGCAGTATTTT.